This T cell receptor beta chain originates from a study of identical twins. TCRdb analysed the 5' RACE reads with MiXCR anew, one entry per CDR3 protein. The table includes about 890,000 distinct CDR3 sequences, around an eighth detected once. General study points: Excess low generation probability was seen in twin-shared out-of-frame alpha sequences. The abundant beta clonotypes from cord blood had fewer insertions, and memory repertoires had none of this.

With respect to this clonotype: Its antigen is unknown.

Germline values: CDR1 SGHVS, CDR2 FQNEAQ. This CDR3 comprises 17 residues. V was pared by 1 base and J by 4 bases, with 11 bases of the junction left unmatched. This sample also belongs to another study, concerning yellow fever vaccine responses in identical twins.

The rearrangement uses TRBV7-8 and TRBJ1-2, with 8 nucleotides matching TRBD1. What was sequenced was PBMCs. The clonotype originates from a woman younger than 35 in good health. In DNA form, the CDR3 reads TGTGCCAGCAGCTTAGGGGGCGGACAGGGCGGTAGCTATGGCTACACCTTC. Amino acid sequence: CASSLGGGQGGSYGYTF.